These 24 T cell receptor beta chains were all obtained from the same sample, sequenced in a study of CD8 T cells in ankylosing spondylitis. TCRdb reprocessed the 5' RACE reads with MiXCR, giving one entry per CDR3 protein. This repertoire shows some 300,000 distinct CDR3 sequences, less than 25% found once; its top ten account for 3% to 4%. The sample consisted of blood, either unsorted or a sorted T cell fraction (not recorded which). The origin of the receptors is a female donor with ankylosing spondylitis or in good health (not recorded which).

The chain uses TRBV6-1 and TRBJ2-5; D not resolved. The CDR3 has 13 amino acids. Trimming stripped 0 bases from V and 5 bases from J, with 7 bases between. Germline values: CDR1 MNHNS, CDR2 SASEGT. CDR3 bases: TGTGCCAGCAGTGAAGCCTCGGGTGAGACCCAGTACTTC. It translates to CASSEASGETQYF.

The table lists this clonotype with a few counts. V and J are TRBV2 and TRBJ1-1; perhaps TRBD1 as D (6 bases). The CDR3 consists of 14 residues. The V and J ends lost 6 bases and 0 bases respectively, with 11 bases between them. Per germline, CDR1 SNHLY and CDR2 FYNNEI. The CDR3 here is CASRDRFLNTEAFF. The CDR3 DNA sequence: TGTGCCAGCAGGGACAGATTTTTGAACACTGAAGCTTTCTTT.

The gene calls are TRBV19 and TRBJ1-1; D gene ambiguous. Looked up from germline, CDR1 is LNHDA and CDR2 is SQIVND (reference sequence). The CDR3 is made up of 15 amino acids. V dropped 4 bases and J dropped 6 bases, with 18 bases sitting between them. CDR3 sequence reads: CASSTPREGISEAFF. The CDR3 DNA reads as TGTGCCAGTAGTACCCCGAGGGAGGGAATCTCTGAAGCTTTCTTT.

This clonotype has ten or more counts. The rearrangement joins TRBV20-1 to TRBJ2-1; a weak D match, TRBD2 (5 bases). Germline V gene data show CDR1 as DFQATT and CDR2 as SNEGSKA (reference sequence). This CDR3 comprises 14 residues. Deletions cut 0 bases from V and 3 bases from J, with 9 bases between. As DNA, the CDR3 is TGCAGTGCTAGAGATCGGGGAAACTACAATGAGCAGTTCTTC. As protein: CSARDRGNYNEQFF.

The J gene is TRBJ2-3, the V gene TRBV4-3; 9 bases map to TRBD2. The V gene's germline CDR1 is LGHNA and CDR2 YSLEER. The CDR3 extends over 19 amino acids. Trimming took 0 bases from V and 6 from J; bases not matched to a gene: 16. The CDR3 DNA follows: TGCGCCAGCAGCCAAGAGGCGGTCGTTAGCGGGAGAACGTTGGATACGCAGTATTTT. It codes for CASSQEAVVSGRTLDTQYF.

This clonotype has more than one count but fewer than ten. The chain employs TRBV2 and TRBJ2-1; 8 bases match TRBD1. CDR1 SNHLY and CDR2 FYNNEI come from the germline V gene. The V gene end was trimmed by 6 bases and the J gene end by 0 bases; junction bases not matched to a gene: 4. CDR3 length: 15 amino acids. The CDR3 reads CASRPDRGSYNEQFF. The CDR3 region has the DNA TGTGCCAGCAGACCTGACAGGGGCTCCTACAATGAGCAGTTCTTC.

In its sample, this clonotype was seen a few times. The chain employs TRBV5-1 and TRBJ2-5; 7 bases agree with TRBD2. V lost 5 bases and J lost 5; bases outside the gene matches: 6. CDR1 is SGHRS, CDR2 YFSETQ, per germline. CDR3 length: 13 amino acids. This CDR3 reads CASRTSGTETQYF. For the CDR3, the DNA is TGCGCCAGCAGGACCAGCGGGACGGAGACCCAGTACTTC.

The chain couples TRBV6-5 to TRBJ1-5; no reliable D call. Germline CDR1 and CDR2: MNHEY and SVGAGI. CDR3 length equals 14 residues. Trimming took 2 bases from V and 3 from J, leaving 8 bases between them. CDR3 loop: CASSYRPNNQPQHF. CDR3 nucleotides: TGTGCCAGCAGTTACAGACCGAACAATCAGCCCCAGCATTTT.

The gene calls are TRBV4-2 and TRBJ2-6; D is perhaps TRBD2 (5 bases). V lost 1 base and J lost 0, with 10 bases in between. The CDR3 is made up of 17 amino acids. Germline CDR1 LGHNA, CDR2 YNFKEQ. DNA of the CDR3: TGTGCCAGCAGCCAAGGGGGTCGGGGCTCTGGGGCCAACGTCCTGACTTTC. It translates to CASSQGGRGSGANVLTF.

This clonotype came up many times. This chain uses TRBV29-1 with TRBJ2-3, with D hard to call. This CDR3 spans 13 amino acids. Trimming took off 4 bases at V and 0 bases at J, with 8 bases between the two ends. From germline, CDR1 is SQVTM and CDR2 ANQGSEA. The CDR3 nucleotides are TGCAGCGTTGGCAGGCCCAGCACAGATACGCAGTATTTT. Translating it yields CSVGRPSTDTQYF.

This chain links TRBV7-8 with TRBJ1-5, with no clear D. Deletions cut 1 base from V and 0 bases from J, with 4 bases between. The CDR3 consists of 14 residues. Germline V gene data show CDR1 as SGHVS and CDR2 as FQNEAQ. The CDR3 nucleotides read TGTGCCAGCAGCTTAGAACATAGCAATCAGCCCCAGCATTTT. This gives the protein CASSLEHSNQPQHF.

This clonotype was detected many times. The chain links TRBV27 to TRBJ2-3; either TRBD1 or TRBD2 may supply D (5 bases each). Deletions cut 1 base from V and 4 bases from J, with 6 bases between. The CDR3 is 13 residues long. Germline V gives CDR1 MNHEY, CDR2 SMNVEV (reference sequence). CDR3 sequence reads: CASSLWGSDTQYF. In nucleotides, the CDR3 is TGTGCCAGCAGTTTATGGGGGTCAGATACGCAGTATTTT.

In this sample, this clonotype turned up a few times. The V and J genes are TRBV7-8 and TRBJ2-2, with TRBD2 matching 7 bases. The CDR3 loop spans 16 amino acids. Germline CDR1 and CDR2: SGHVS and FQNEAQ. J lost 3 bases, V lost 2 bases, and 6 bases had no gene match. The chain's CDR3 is CASSLRVAGYTGELFF. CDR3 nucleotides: TGTGCCAGCAGCTTAAGGGTAGCGGGTTACACCGGGGAGCTGTTTTTT.

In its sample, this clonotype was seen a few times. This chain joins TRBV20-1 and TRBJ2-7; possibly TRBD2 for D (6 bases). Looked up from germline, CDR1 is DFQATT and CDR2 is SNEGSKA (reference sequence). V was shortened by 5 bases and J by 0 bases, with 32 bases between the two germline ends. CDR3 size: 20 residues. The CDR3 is CSAAPLGRDHFSSSSYEQYF. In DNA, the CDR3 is TGCAGTGCTGCTCCATTGGGGCGGGACCACTTCTCCTCCAGCTCCTACGAGCAGTACTTC.

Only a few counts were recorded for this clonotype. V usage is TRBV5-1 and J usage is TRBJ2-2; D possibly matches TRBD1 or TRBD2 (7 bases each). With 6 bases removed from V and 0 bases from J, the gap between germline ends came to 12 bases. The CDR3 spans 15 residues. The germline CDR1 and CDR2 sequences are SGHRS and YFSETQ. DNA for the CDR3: TGCGCCAGCAACCAGGGGGGGCCGAACACCGGGGAGCTGTTTTTT. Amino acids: CASNQGGPNTGELFF.

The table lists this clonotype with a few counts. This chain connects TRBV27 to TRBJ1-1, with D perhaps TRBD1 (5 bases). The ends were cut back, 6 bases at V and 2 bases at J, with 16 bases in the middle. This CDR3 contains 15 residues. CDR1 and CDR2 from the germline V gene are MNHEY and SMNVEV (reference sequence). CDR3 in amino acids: CASREFDGANTEAFF. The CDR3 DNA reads TGTGCCAGCAGGGAATTCGATGGGGCCAACACTGAAGCTTTCTTT.

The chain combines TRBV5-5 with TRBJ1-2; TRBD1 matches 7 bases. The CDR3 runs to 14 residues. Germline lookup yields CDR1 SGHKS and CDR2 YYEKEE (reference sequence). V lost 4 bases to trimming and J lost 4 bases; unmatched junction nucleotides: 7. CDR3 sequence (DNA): TGTGCCAGCAGCCCCAGGGGGAGGTCCTATGGCTACACCTTC. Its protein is CASSPRGRSYGYTF.

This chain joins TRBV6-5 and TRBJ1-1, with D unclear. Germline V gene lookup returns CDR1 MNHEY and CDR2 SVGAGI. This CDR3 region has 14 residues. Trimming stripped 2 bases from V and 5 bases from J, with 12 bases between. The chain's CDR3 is CASSYDLRETEAFF. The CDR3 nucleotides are TGTGCCAGCAGTTACGATTTAAGGGAGACTGAAGCTTTCTTT.

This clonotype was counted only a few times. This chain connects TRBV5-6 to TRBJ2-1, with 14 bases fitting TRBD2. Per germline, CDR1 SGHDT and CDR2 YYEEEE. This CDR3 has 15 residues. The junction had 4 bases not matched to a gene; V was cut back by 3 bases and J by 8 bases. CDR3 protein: CASSWGLAGEDEQFF. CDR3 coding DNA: TGTGCCAGCAGCTGGGGACTAGCGGGAGAGGATGAGCAGTTCTTC.

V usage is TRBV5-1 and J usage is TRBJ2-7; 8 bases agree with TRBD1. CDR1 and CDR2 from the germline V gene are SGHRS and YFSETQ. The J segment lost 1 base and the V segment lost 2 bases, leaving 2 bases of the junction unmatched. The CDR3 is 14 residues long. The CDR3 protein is CASSFRDRSYEQYF. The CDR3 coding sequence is TGCGCCAGCAGCTTCCGGGACAGGTCCTACGAGCAGTACTTC.

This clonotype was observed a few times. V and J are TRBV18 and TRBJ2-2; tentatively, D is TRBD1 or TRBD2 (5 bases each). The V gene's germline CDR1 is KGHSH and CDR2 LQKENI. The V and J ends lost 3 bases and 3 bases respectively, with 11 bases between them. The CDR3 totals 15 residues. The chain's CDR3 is CASSPPGPYTGELFF. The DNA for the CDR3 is TGTGCCAGCTCACCCCCGGGACCTTACACCGGGGAGCTGTTTTTT.

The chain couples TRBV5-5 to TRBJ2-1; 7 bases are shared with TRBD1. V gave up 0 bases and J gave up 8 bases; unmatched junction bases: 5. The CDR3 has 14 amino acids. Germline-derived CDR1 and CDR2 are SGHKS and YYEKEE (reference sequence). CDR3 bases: TGTGCCAGCAGCTTGGTTTACAGGGGAGATGAGCAGTTCTTC. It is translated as CASSLVYRGDEQFF. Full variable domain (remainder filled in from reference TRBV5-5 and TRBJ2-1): DAGVTQSPTHLIKTRGQQVTLRCSPISGHKSVSWYQQVLGQGPQFIFQYYEKEERGRGNFPDRFSARQFPNYSSELNVNALLLGDSALYLCASSLVYRGDEQFFGPGTRLTVL.

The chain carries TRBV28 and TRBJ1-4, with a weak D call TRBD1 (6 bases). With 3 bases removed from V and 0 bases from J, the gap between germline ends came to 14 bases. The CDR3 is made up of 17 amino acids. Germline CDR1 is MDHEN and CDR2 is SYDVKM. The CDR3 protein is CASSFTTGHATNEKLFF. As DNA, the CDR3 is TGTGCCAGCAGTTTTACGACGGGACATGCAACTAATGAAAAACTGTTTTTT.

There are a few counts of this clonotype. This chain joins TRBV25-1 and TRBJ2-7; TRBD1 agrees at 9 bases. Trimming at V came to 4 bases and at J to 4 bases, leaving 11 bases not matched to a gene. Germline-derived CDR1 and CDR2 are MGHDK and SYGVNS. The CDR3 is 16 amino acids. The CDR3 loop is CASSGPRTGVAYEQYF. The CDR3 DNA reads TGTGCCAGCAGTGGGCCAAGGACAGGGGTAGCGTACGAGCAGTACTTC.